The next 20 T cell receptor beta chains were all read from a single sample in a study of technical replicates of blood from four donors. Clones were read by immunoSEQ multiplex PCR, and TCRdb kept only the in-frame ones, dropping some. The table records some 80,000 clones, approximately 90% of them present only once. The sequenced sample consisted of T cells isolated from PBMCs. The receptor set was obtained from a human donor in good health.

The chain links TRBV5-1 to TRBJ2-7, with 8 bases aligning to TRBD1. Per the germline V gene, CDR1 is SGHRS and CDR2 is YFSETQ. The J segment lost 1 base and the V segment lost 4 bases, leaving 10 bases of the junction unmatched. The CDR3 has 16 amino acids. As DNA, the CDR3 is TGCGCCAGCAGCCATCACGGGACAGGTGGTTCCTACGAGCAGTACTTC. Protein: CASSHHGTGGSYEQYF.

The rearrangement uses TRBV2 and TRBJ1-1; 7 nucleotides agree with TRBD1. Germline trimming cut 6 bases from V and 6 bases from J; bases unmatched to any gene: 10. Germline assignment: CDR1 SNHLY and CDR2 FYNNEI. The CDR3 runs to 14 residues. CDR3 region: CASSYRGVIPEAFF. In nucleotides, the CDR3 is TGTGCCAGCAGCTACAGGGGCGTAATTCCTGAAGCTTTCTTT.

This rearrangement joins TRBV28 to TRBJ2-7; the D gene is possibly TRBD1 (6 bases). Germline V gene data show CDR1 as MDHEN and CDR2 as SYDVKM. The germline V and J ends were trimmed by 6 bases and 4 bases, with 16 bases remaining between them. The length of the CDR3 is 14 residues. CDR3 sequence: CASSPGQNPYEQYF. The CDR3 DNA is TGTGCCAGCAGCCCCGGACAGAATCCATACGAGCAGTACTTC.

This chain connects TRBV2 to TRBJ2-7; D may be TRBD1 (6 bases). V was pared by 8 bases and J by 4 bases, with 12 bases between. The CDR3 sequence is 12 residues long. In germline, CDR1 is SNHLY, CDR2 FYNNEI. CDR3 sequence (DNA): TGTGCCAGCCTGGACAGACTTTACGAGCAGTACTTC. Residues: CASLDRLYEQYF.

The chain carries TRBV20-1 and TRBJ1-2, with 7 bases identical to TRBD1. The CDR3 runs to 11 residues. J was trimmed by 8 bases and V by 7 bases; bases with no gene match: 7. Germline CDR1 DFQATT, CDR2 SNEGSKA (reference sequence). CDR3 region: CSVDRVSGYTF. The CDR3 nucleotides read TGCAGTGTTGACAGGGTTAGCGGCTACACCTTC.

The table lists this clone with a few counts. The genes are TRBV9 and TRBJ2-2; 7 bases map to TRBD1. The CDR3 has 13 residues. Germline V gene lookup returns CDR1 SGDLS and CDR2 YYNGEE. The junction had 3 bases not matched to a gene; V was cut back by 3 bases and J by 7 bases. The CDR3 loop reads CASSETGYGELFF. The CDR3 nucleotides read TGTGCCAGCAGCGAGACAGGGTACGGGGAGCTGTTTTTT.

The chain combines TRBV28 with TRBJ2-1; the match to TRBD1 covers 8 bases. The CDR3 is 17 amino acids. Per the germline V gene, CDR1 is MDHEN and CDR2 is SYDVKM. The V segment lost 2 bases and the J segment 7 bases; nucleotides outside the gene matches: 13. CDR3 coding DNA: TGTGCCAGCAGTTTACAGTTGTGGACAGGGACTCAAAATGAGCAGTTCTTC. Protein: CASSLQLWTGTQNEQFF.

V and J are TRBV9 and TRBJ1-1, with D tentatively TRBD1 (5 bases). The CDR3 has 14 residues. Germline CDR1 and CDR2: SGDLS and YYNGEE. Trimming shortened V by 7 bases and J by 2 bases, and 15 bases separated the two germline ends. CDR3 nucleotide sequence: TGTGCCAGCGGGGGAGGGGCCGAAAACACTGAAGCTTTCTTT. Translated: CASGGGAENTEAFF.

This clone came up once. The chain combines TRBV5-1 with TRBJ2-7; 10 positions agree with TRBD1. Trimming at V came to 4 bases and at J to 6 bases, leaving 4 bases not matched to a gene. This CDR3 region has 13 residues. The germline V gene has CDR1 SGHRS and CDR2 YFSETQ. DNA of the CDR3: TGCGCCAGCAGCCTTGGACAGGGGGGCGAGCAGTACTTC. Protein product: CASSLGQGGEQYF.

The rearrangement uses TRBV5-1 and TRBJ1-2; D may be TRBD1 (6 bases). CDR3 length equals 15 residues. Germline V gene data show CDR1 as SGHRS and CDR2 as YFSETQ. Trimming removed 0 bases at V and 4 bases at J, with 13 bases between. CDR3 loop: CASSLATGSAYGYTF. The DNA of the CDR3 is TGCGCCAGCAGCTTGGCCACAGGGTCGGCCTATGGCTACACCTTC. The variable domain in full, completed from reference TRBV5-1 and TRBJ1-2, reads KAGVTQTPRYLIKTRGQQVTLSCSPISGHRSVSWYQQTPGQGLQFLFEYFSETQRNKGNFPGRFSGRQFSNSRSEMNVSTLELGDSALYLCASSLATGSAYGYTFGSGTRLTVV.

The CDR3 region has the DNA TGCGCCAGCAATATCGGGACAGTTTCCTACGAGCAGTACTTC. Its translation is CASNIGTVSYEQYF. The V call is TRBV5-1, the J call TRBJ2-7; 7 nucleotides match TRBD1. The CDR3 covers 14 residues. Losses at the gene ends were 6 bases for V and 1 base for J; bases not matched to a gene: 7. Germline V gives CDR1 SGHRS, CDR2 YFSETQ.

This clone was counted a single time. V gene TRBV28 combines with J gene TRBJ1-5; D remains unclear. The CDR3 extends over 17 amino acids. From germline, CDR1 is MDHEN and CDR2 SYDVKM. V lost 3 bases, J lost 0 bases, and 15 bases lay in between. For the CDR3, the DNA is TGTGCCAGCAGTTTTTCTTCCGGGGTATATAGCAATCAGCCCCAGCATTTT. This encodes CASSFSSGVYSNQPQHF.

The chain recombines TRBV29-1 with TRBJ2-3, with TRBD1 as a possible D gene (6 bases). V was pared by 3 bases and J by 4 bases, with 23 bases between. The CDR3 has 17 residues. Germline V CDR1 and CDR2: SQVTM, ANQGSEA. For the CDR3, the DNA is TGCAGCGTTGATGCTATAATAGGTCAGGGGCGCGCAGATACGCAGTATTTT. Encoded protein: CSVDAIIGQGRADTQYF.

This chain joins TRBV6-4 and TRBJ2-2, with a possible D match to TRBD2 (5 bases). Germline CDR1 reads MRHNA; CDR2 reads SNTAGT. The V end was cut by 4 bases, the J end by 5 bases, with 8 bases between. CDR3 length: 13 residues. CDR3 sequence (DNA): TGTGCCAGCAGTGCAGGAGGTACCGGGGAGCTGTTTTTT. It specifies CASSAGGTGELFF.

The V and J genes are TRBV6-4 and TRBJ2-2; D might be TRBD2 (6 bases). CDR1 and CDR2 (germline): MRHNA, SNTAGT. The V end lost 0 bases, the J end lost 0 bases, and 8 bases lay between the germline ends. The CDR3 runs 16 residues. CDR3 protein: CASSDSGGANTGELFF. The CDR3 bases are TGTGCCAGCAGTGACTCGGGCGGGGCGAACACCGGGGAGCTGTTTTTT.

This chain's CDR3 is CASSLQENEQFF. The CDR3 DNA is TGTGCCAGCAGCCTACAGGAAAATGAGCAGTTCTTC. The chain uses TRBV9 and TRBJ2-1, with D possibly matching TRBD1 (5 bases). CDR1 is SGDLS and CDR2 is YYNGEE in the germline V gene. The CDR3 runs to 12 residues. The ends were cut back, 4 bases at V and 7 bases at J, with 9 bases in the middle.

The chain employs TRBV7-9 and TRBJ1-4; D ambiguous. Trimming pared 2 bases from V and 11 bases from J, leaving 15 bases between. The CDR3 totals 14 residues. Germline V gene data show CDR1 as SEHNR and CDR2 as FQNEAQ (reference sequence). CDR3 in DNA: TGTGCCAGCAGCTTATCGACGAGGAGGGAGAAACTGTTTTTT. It yields the protein CASSLSTRREKLFF.

The genes are TRBV10-2 and TRBJ2-1; the match to TRBD2 covers 7 bases. The germline V gene has CDR1 WSHSY and CDR2 SAAADI. After removal of 1 base from V and 5 bases from J, the junction contained 5 bases not matched to a gene. CDR3 length equals 15 residues. For the CDR3, the DNA is TGCGCCAGCAGTGAGTTTACGGGAGGTCACAATGAGCAGTTCTTC. It codes for CASSEFTGGHNEQFF.

The V and J genes are TRBV23-1 and TRBJ2-1; 8 positions match TRBD2. TRBV23-1 is known as an ORF, though its function is uncertain. The CDR3 is 15 residues long. J lost 7 bases, V lost 2 bases, and 7 bases had no gene match. CDR3 DNA sequence: TGCGCCAGCAGTCAAACGGGGGGGCGACTTAATGAGCAGTTCTTC. It translates to CASSQTGGRLNEQFF.

The CDR3: CASTHLPSTEAFF. The CDR3 region has the DNA TGTGCCAGCACCCATCTACCCTCCACTGAAGCTTTCTTT. The chain has TRBV28 and TRBJ1-1; D not certain. The CDR3 totals 13 residues. Trimming removed 7 bases from V and 4 bases from J, with 13 bases in between. Per germline, CDR1 MDHEN and CDR2 SYDVKM.